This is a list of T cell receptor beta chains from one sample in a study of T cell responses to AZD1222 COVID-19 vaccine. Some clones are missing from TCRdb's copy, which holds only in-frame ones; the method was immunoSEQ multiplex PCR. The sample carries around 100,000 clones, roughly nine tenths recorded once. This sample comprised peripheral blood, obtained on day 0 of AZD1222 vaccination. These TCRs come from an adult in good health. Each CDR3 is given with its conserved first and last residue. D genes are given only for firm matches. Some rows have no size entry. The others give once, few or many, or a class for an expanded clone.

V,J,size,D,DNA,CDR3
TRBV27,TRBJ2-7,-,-,TGTGCCAGCAGGCGCGGATCTATGTACGAGCAGTACTTC,CASRRGSMYEQYF
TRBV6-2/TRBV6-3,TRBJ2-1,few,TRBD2,TGTGCCAGCAGTTACTCCCCACTAGCGGGAGTATACAATGAGCAGTTCTTC,CASSYSPLAGVYNEQFF
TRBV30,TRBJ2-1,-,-,TGTGCCTGGGGAATCAGCGACTCCTACAATGAGCAGTTCTTC,CAWGISDSYNEQFF
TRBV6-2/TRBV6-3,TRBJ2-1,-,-,TGTGCCAGCAGTTACCAAATACGGGGCCCCGAGCAGTTCTTC,CASSYQIRGPEQFF
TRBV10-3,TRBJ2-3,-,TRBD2,TGTGCCATCAGGGATGGGACTAGCGGCACTAGCACAGATACGCAGTATTTT,CAIRDGTSGTSTDTQYF
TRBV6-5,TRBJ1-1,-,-,TGTGCCAGCAGCCGGGGGAACACTGAAGCTTTCTTT,CASSRGNTEAFF
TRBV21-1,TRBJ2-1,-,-,TGTGCCAGCAGCAAAAGAGAGACTAGGGTTCGCGAGCAGTTCTTC,CASSKRETRVREQFF
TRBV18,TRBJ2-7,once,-,TGTGCCAGCTCACCATCTTCACTCTACGAGCAGTACTTC,CASSPSSLYEQYF
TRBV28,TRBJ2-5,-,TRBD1,TGTGCCAGCAGTTTGGCGGGACAGGGTCGGGAGACCCAGTACTTC,CASSLAGQGRETQYF
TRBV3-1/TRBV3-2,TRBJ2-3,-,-,TGTGCCAGCAGCCTCGGACCGCAAAGTGGGGATACGCAGTATTTT,CASSLGPQSGDTQYF